These 28 T cell receptor beta chains originate from one sample sequenced in a study of blood T cell repertoires in COVID-19. Sequencing was performed with immunoSEQ multiplex PCR; in TCRdb, only in-frame clones are kept and a portion is missing. Of 150,000 to 200,000 clones in the sample, around 75% were seen once. The specimen was peripheral blood. The receptors were gathered from an elderly woman with acute or convalescent COVID-19.

V and J are TRBV19 and TRBJ2-1, with 7 bases matching TRBD1. The CDR3 totals 16 residues. Germline CDR1 and CDR2: LNHDA and SQIVND (reference sequence). The V segment lost 7 bases and the J segment 1 base; nucleotides outside the gene matches: 10. CDR3 coding DNA: TGTGCCAGTAAACCGACAGGGAGTATATCCTACAATGAGCAGTTCTTC. It codes for CASKPTGSISYNEQFF.

The chain has TRBV19 and TRBJ1-4; tentatively, D is TRBD1 (5 bases). CDR3 length equals 16 residues. Germline values: CDR1 LNHDA, CDR2 SQIVND (reference sequence). The ends were cut back, 10 bases at V and 0 bases at J, with 18 bases in the middle. The CDR3 DNA reads as TGTGCCACGCAAAGCGGGGCGGGCGCAACTAATGAAAAACTGTTTTTT. Amino acids: CATQSGAGATNEKLFF.

The chain uses TRBV5-6 and TRBJ2-1; TRBD1 is a possible D gene (6 bases). Germline V gives CDR1 SGHDT, CDR2 YYEEEE. Trimming took 4 bases from V and 0 from J, leaving 14 bases between them. The CDR3 loop spans 16 amino acids. The CDR3 here is CASSQNRASSYNEQFF. For the CDR3, the DNA is TGTGCCAGCAGCCAAAACAGGGCAAGCTCCTACAATGAGCAGTTCTTC.

The chain joins TRBV5-1 to TRBJ2-3, with D unresolved. The CDR3 is made up of 14 amino acids. The V end lost 0 bases, the J end lost 2 bases, and 7 bases lay between the germline ends. Germline CDR1 and CDR2: SGHRS and YFSETQ. CDR3 DNA: TGCGCCAGCAGCTTGGGGCTGCTCACAGATACGCAGTATTTT. Translated: CASSLGLLTDTQYF.

The gene calls are TRBV18 and TRBJ1-2; D is possibly TRBD1 (6 bases). This CDR3 region has 14 residues. The ends were cut back, 8 bases at V and 8 bases at J, with 21 bases in the middle. Germline CDR1 and CDR2: KGHSH and LQKENI. In DNA, the CDR3 is TGTGCCAGCGCAGGTGGGGGCGAAGTTTCCGGCTACACCTTC. It yields the protein CASAGGGEVSGYTF.

As concerns this clone: The sample holds other DNA sequences that translate to the same CDR3. This chain joins TRBV18 and TRBJ2-1, with 10 bases that match TRBD2. Germline assignment: CDR1 KGHSH and CDR2 LQKENI. V trimming: 0 bases; J trimming: 5 bases; junction bases outside the gene matches: 1. The CDR3 has 15 residues. The CDR3 DNA sequence: TGTGCCAGCTCACCACCAAGCGGGGGGGACAATGAGCAGTTCTTC. Translation: CASSPPSGGDNEQFF.

This clone was seen only once. V is TRBV28 and J is TRBJ1-4; tentatively, D is TRBD1 (5 bases). Germline V gene lookup returns CDR1 MDHEN and CDR2 SYDVKM. CDR3 length: 13 amino acids. V was trimmed by 5 bases and J by 7 bases, leaving 11 bases between them. CDR3 in DNA: TGTGCCAGCAGTCGACAGCTCGGTGAAAAACTGTTTTTT. The encoded protein is CASSRQLGEKLFF.

The chain couples TRBV2 to TRBJ1-5, with a tentative D call TRBD1 (5 bases). Germline CDR1 is SNHLY and CDR2 is FYNNEI. The CDR3 runs 15 residues. The V end was cut by 4 bases, the J end by 6 bases, with 16 bases between. DNA for the CDR3: TGTGCCAGCAGTGTCGGTGGTGGGGGGAGTCAGCCCCAGCATTTT. It is translated as CASSVGGGGSQPQHF.

V is TRBV5-1 and J is TRBJ1-4; 7 bases are shared with TRBD1. J lost 4 bases, V lost 0 bases, and 9 bases had no gene match. The V gene's germline CDR1 is SGHRS and CDR2 YFSETQ. The CDR3 contains 17 residues. CDR3 amino acids: CASSLVPPGQINEKLFF. The CDR3 bases are TGCGCCAGCAGCTTGGTTCCACCGGGACAGATTAATGAAAAACTGTTTTTT.

This sequence joins TRBV6-5 and TRBJ2-7; 9 bases are a match to TRBD2. The CDR3 loop spans 15 amino acids. The germline CDR1 and CDR2 sequences are MNHEY and SVGAGI. The V gene end was trimmed by 0 bases and the J gene end by 5 bases; junction bases not matched to a gene: 5. CDR3 protein: CASSYSGTSNDEQYF. CDR3 in DNA: TGTGCCAGCAGTTACTCAGGGACTAGCAACGACGAGCAGTACTTC.

V usage is TRBV28 and J usage is TRBJ1-1; D is unclear. The V end lost 8 bases, the J end lost 1 base, and 14 bases lay between the germline ends. CDR1 and CDR2 (germline): MDHEN, SYDVKM. The CDR3 runs 14 residues. The CDR3 is CASWPTEANTEAFF. The DNA of the CDR3 is TGTGCCAGCTGGCCCACCGAGGCGAACACTGAAGCTTTCTTT.

This chain uses TRBV7-9 with TRBJ1-1, with TRBD1 matching over 9 bases. CDR3 length: 14 residues. From germline, CDR1 is SEHNR and CDR2 FQNEAQ (reference sequence). Trimming cost V 5 bases and J 5 bases; bases outside gene matches: 6. The chain's CDR3 is CASSLLQGATEAFF. The CDR3, as DNA: TGTGCCAGCAGCCTATTACAGGGGGCAACTGAAGCTTTCTTT.

The V gene is TRBV5-1, the J gene TRBJ1-4; D is unclear. Germline-derived CDR1 and CDR2 are SGHRS and YFSETQ. The CDR3 length is 17 residues. Trimming pared 2 bases from V and 0 bases from J, leaving 14 bases between. The CDR3 spells CASSFRPTSATNEKLFF. CDR3 nucleotide sequence: TGCGCCAGCAGCTTTCGCCCTACAAGCGCAACTAATGAAAAACTGTTTTTT.

The chain recombines TRBV3-1 (or the pseudogene TRBV3-2) with TRBJ2-1; tentatively, D is TRBD2 (6 bases). This CDR3 comprises 17 residues. Trimming pared 1 base from V and 2 bases from J, leaving 15 bases between. Germline CDR1 reads LGHDT; CDR2 reads YNNKEL (reference sequence). This CDR3 reads CASSQVSGTPTYNEQFF. In DNA, the CDR3 is TGTGCCAGCAGCCAAGTCTCCGGGACTCCCACCTACAATGAGCAGTTCTTC.

The rearrangement joins TRBV28 to TRBJ1-6, with D possibly TRBD1 on 5 matching bases. This CDR3 is 16 amino acids long. V was clipped by 8 bases and J by 5 bases, with 19 bases between them. CDR1 and CDR2 from the germline V gene are MDHEN and SYDVKM. The CDR3 is CASGAPGGVNNSPLHF. Written as DNA, the CDR3 is TGTGCCAGCGGGGCCCCGGGGGGGGTTAATAATTCACCCCTCCACTTT. The full variable domain, in which reference TRBV28 and TRBJ1-6 provide the parts outside the CDR3, is DVKVTQSSRYLVKRTGEKVFLECVQDMDHENMFWYRQDPGLGLRLIYFSYDVKMKEKGDIPEGYSVSREKKERFSLILESASTNQTSMYLCASGAPGGVNNSPLHFGNGTRLTVT.

V and J are TRBV28 and TRBJ2-5, with D maybe TRBD1 (6 bases). The CDR3 totals 14 residues. In germline, CDR1 is MDHEN, CDR2 SYDVKM. The V end lost 7 bases, the J end lost 1 base, and 13 bases lay between the germline ends. The CDR3 spells CASTRQVRQETQYF. The CDR3 nucleotides read TGTGCCAGCACCCGACAGGTTCGCCAAGAGACCCAGTACTTC.

This clone came up once. The chain carries TRBV6-1 and TRBJ1-1; D might be TRBD1 (5 bases). CDR1 is MNHNS and CDR2 is SASEGT in the germline V gene. The germline V and J ends were trimmed by 1 base and 5 bases, with 8 bases remaining between them. This CDR3 is 13 amino acids long. As DNA, the CDR3 is TGTGCCAGCAGTGAAGAAAGGGGTACTGAAGCTTTCTTT. Amino acid sequence: CASSEERGTEAFF.

V is TRBV5-1 and J is TRBJ2-7, with 11 bases aligning to TRBD2. The trim removed 4 bases at V and 4 bases at J, leaving 7 bases unmatched. Per the germline V gene, CDR1 is SGHRS and CDR2 is YFSETQ. The CDR3 runs to 15 residues. CDR3 in amino acids: CASSPMGLAVYEQYF. As DNA, the CDR3 is TGCGCCAGCAGCCCTATGGGACTAGCGGTATACGAGCAGTACTTC.

This clone is a singleton in its sample. The rearrangement joins TRBV10-3 to TRBJ1-1; 8 nucleotides match TRBD1. CDR3 length: 18 amino acids. Germline assignment: CDR1 ENHRY and CDR2 SYGVKD. With V trimmed by 3 bases and J by 1 base, 13 bases remained unmatched. CDR3 sequence (DNA): TGTGCCATCAGTGAATTAGACAGGGGAACTACAACGAACACTGAAGCTTTCTTT. Translation gives CAISELDRGTTTNTEAFF.

This clone was counted a single time. The chain employs TRBV2 and TRBJ1-1; D might be TRBD1 (5 bases). CDR3 length: 14 residues. V was cut by 6 bases and J by 0 bases, with 11 bases left in between. Germline CDR1 SNHLY, CDR2 FYNNEI. CDR3 sequence (DNA): TGTGCCAGCAGCCCGGACACCATGAACACTGAAGCTTTCTTT. Residues: CASSPDTMNTEAFF.

In this sample, this clone is medium-sized. The V call is TRBV6-2 or TRBV6-3, the J call TRBJ2-1, with a tentative D call TRBD2 (5 bases). This CDR3 has 13 residues. The V end lost 2 bases, the J end lost 3 bases, and 5 bases lay between the germline ends. In germline, CDR1 is MNHEY, CDR2 SVGEGT. CDR3 in DNA: TGTGCCAGCAGTTACCGGGACTACAATGAGCAGTTCTTC. It codes for CASSYRDYNEQFF.

On this clone: Other DNA sequences in this specimen translate into the identical CDR3. The V and J genes are TRBV3-1 (or the pseudogene TRBV3-2) and TRBJ1-5; D gene uncertain. CDR3 length equals 13 residues. Germline V gene data show CDR1 as LGHDT and CDR2 as YNNKEL (reference sequence). V was trimmed by 0 bases and J by 7 bases, leaving 7 bases between them. Here the CDR3 DNA reads TGTGCCAGCAGCCAAGATCGCGGGCAGCCCCAGCATTTT. Protein sequence: CASSQDRGQPQHF.

This chain joins TRBV5-5 and TRBJ1-1, with 7 bases that match TRBD1. This CDR3 is 15 amino acids long. V shed 4 bases, J shed 2 bases, and the junction held 8 bases outside the gene matches. Germline CDR1 SGHKS, CDR2 YYEKEE (reference sequence). The DNA of the CDR3 is TGTGCCAGCAGCAGGTCGACAGGGTCAAACACTGAAGCTTTCTTT. It translates to CASSRSTGSNTEAFF.

In its sample, this clone was seen a few times. The genes are TRBV7-9 and TRBJ1-4; 9 bases align to TRBD1. Germline assignment: CDR1 SEHNR and CDR2 FQNEAQ (reference sequence). The CDR3 sequence is 17 residues long. V shed 5 bases and J 1 base; nucleotides not matched to a gene: 8. This chain's CDR3 is CASSPRTGAGTNEKLFF. CDR3 bases: TGTGCCAGCAGCCCAAGGACAGGGGCGGGAACTAATGAAAAACTGTTTTTT.

The V call is TRBV5-1, the J call TRBJ1-6; 10 bases map to TRBD1. V lost 9 bases, J lost 12 bases, and 12 bases stayed unmatched. The length of the CDR3 is 14 residues. CDR1 is SGHRS, CDR2 YFSETQ, per germline. The CDR3 region has the DNA TGCGCCACCAGACCAGGGACAGGGGTTCAACCCCTCCACTTT. As protein: CATRPGTGVQPLHF.

The chain employs TRBV29-1 and TRBJ2-2, with 7 bases that match TRBD1. The CDR3 is 17 residues long. The ends lost 4 bases at V and 1 base at J; junction bases unmatched: 12. CDR1 is SQVTM and CDR2 is ANQGSEA in the germline V gene. In nucleotides, the CDR3 is TGCAGCGTTGTAGGGAGTTGGGACAGCCTGAACACCGGGGAGCTGTTTTTT. It encodes CSVVGSWDSLNTGELFF.

This chain links TRBV5-1 with TRBJ2-7; TRBD2 matches at 12 bases. Trimming removed 0 bases from V and 4 bases from J; junction bases left unmatched: 5. The CDR3 is 16 residues long. Germline V CDR1 and CDR2: SGHRS, YFSETQ. The CDR3 coding sequence is TGCGCCAGCAGCTTGGCCCAACTAGCGGGGGGTTACGAGCAGTACTTC. This encodes CASSLAQLAGGYEQYF.

This sequence joins TRBV10-3 and TRBJ2-1; 9 positions match TRBD2. The J segment lost 4 bases and the V segment lost 2 bases, leaving 3 bases of the junction unmatched. Per the germline V gene, CDR1 is ENHRY and CDR2 is SYGVKD. The CDR3 is made up of 15 amino acids. The CDR3 spells CAISEERGAYNEQFF. CDR3 sequence (DNA): TGTGCCATCAGTGAGGAGCGGGGGGCATACAATGAGCAGTTCTTC.